The clone carrying this TCR beta chain was seen repeatedly, ten times or more. Antigen specificity is unknown. The data belong to a study of identical twins. A universal primer site was incorporated via template switching, and the cDNA contained unique molecular identifiers. From the 5' RACE reads, TCRdb called clonotypes with MiXCR, one entry per CDR3 protein. This table has about 690,000 distinct CDR3 sequences, 6.1% appearing once. Germline values: CDR1 SGHVS, CDR2 FQNEAQ. V was shortened by 5 bases and J by 2 bases, with 12 bases between the two germline ends. The CDR3 totals 15 residues. The study's findings and limits: It was cross-sectional statistical analysis, not following the same donors, that the conclusions relied on. Fewer insertions were carried by abundant cord blood beta clonotypes, but none was seen in memory repertoires. There was more out-of-frame TCR alpha sharing in monozygotic twins than models estimated.

V is TRBV7-8 and J is TRBJ2-2; perhaps TRBD1 as D (5 bases). The sample comprised naive T cells sorted from blood. This receptor was obtained from a man aged 18 to 29 in good health. CDR3 sequence (DNA): TGTGCCAGCAGCGGCTGGACATTCAACACCGGGGAGCTGTTTTTT. It is translated as CASSGWTFNTGELFF.